This record looks at one TCR beta chain sequence and its context. The antigen remains unidentified. This entry belongs to a study of blood T cells in healthy people across ages. General study points: The study found TCR beta diversity correlated strongly with naive T cell percentage.

CDR3 length equals 15 residues. The V and J ends lost 7 bases and 10 bases, in that order; junction bases with no gene match: 14. Germline V gene lookup returns CDR1 SNHLY and CDR2 FYNNEI. The authors ran a second PCR of about 6 to 11 cycles using a sample-barcoded 5' primer and a J-beta primer mix. TCRdb redid the calling of the 5' RACE reads with MiXCR, one entry per CDR3 protein. Altogether about 1.8 million distinct CDR3 sequences are present, around 48% being singletons, with the ten largest covering 2.1%. Sequences were obtained from blood. The receptor was derived from a woman in her forties in good health. The chain carries TRBV2 and TRBJ1-4; 8 bases agree with TRBD1. The CDR3 nucleotides are TGTGCCAGCACAAAAGGAGGACAGGGCGAGGGAAAACTGTTTTTT. Its translation: CASTKGGQGEGKLFF.